What follows are 12 T cell receptor beta chains derived from one specimen sequenced in a study of T cell changes during pregnancy in multiple sclerosis. Assay used: immunoSEQ multiplex PCR; TCRdb lists only in-frame clones, some missing. The profile shows around 64,000 clones, around 90% of them singletons. Sequences were derived from CD4+ T cells from peripheral blood mononuclear cells, sampled after pregnancy. These receptors were obtained from a female donor with multiple sclerosis, enrolled in a pregnancy study.

This chain joins TRBV19 and TRBJ2-1, with 10 bases matching TRBD1. This CDR3 region has 13 residues. V lost 6 bases, J lost 7 bases, and 3 bases stayed unmatched. Germline values: CDR1 LNHDA, CDR2 SQIVND (reference sequence). The CDR3 DNA reads TGTGCCAGTAGGGGGACAGGGGTGAATGAGCAGTTCTTC. It encodes CASRGTGVNEQFF.

This chain links TRBV6-1 with TRBJ2-7; a weak D match, TRBD2 (5 bases). Per the germline V gene, CDR1 is MNHNS and CDR2 is SASEGT. The V end was cut by 2 bases, the J end by 6 bases, with 14 bases between. This CDR3 has 14 amino acids. The CDR3 coding sequence is TGTGCCAGCAGTGAACACACTAGTTGGGGCGAGCAGTACTTC. Amino acid sequence: CASSEHTSWGEQYF.

The rearrangement joins TRBV19 to TRBJ1-5; perhaps TRBD1 as D (5 bases). Germline V gives CDR1 LNHDA, CDR2 SQIVND (reference sequence). The CDR3 is 17 residues long. V was shortened by 4 bases and J by 0 bases, with 16 bases between the two germline ends. The CDR3 protein is CASSTGLGHYSNQPQHF. The CDR3 nucleotides read TGTGCCAGTAGTACCGGGCTGGGGCACTATAGCAATCAGCCCCAGCATTTT.

The rearrangement uses TRBV28 and TRBJ1-1; 9 positions agree with TRBD1. V lost 10 bases, J lost 1 base, and 7 bases stayed unmatched. The germline CDR1 and CDR2 sequences are MDHEN and SYDVKM. The CDR3 totals 14 residues. This CDR3 is CATLTGGPNTEAFF. CDR3 bases: TGTGCCACCCTGACAGGGGGGCCGAACACTGAAGCTTTCTTT.

The chain is built from TRBV28 and TRBJ1-2; D is unresolved. The CDR3 contains 14 residues. Germline loops: CDR1 MDHEN, CDR2 SYDVKM. V was cut by 5 bases and J by 8 bases, with 18 bases left in between. In nucleotides, the CDR3 is TGTGCCAGCAGTATTGCTTTCGGAGGTGACGGCTACACCTTC. This encodes CASSIAFGGDGYTF.

V is TRBV6-1 and J is TRBJ2-2, with a possible D match to TRBD1 (6 bases). This CDR3 comprises 15 residues. Per the germline V gene, CDR1 is MNHNS and CDR2 is SASEGT. V was pared by 2 bases and J by 4 bases, with 11 bases between. The CDR3 DNA follows: TGTGCCAGCAGTGAAATCTCAGGGGCCACCGGGGAGCTGTTTTTT. Its translation: CASSEISGATGELFF.

The chain couples TRBV19 to TRBJ2-2; 7 bases agree with TRBD1. The J segment lost 0 bases and the V segment lost 5 bases, leaving 0 bases of the junction unmatched. Germline V gives CDR1 LNHDA, CDR2 SQIVND (reference sequence). The CDR3 runs to 14 residues. CDR3 sequence reads: CASSGQANTGELFF. In DNA, the CDR3 is TGTGCCAGTAGTGGACAGGCGAACACCGGGGAGCTGTTTTTT.

Written as DNA, the CDR3 is TGCAGCGTTGCAAGAGGGTCCGATACGCAGTATTTT. Protein: CSVARGSDTQYF. The chain recombines TRBV29-1 with TRBJ2-3; tentatively, D is TRBD2 (5 bases). Germline lookup yields CDR1 SQVTM and CDR2 ANQGSEA. V lost 4 bases and J lost 6, with 11 bases in between. The CDR3 is made up of 12 amino acids.

This clone has a single count. The chain has TRBV6-1 and TRBJ1-2; perhaps TRBD1 as D (5 bases). The CDR3 sequence is 12 residues long. V was pared by 11 bases and J by 2 bases, with 12 bases between. Germline V gives CDR1 MNHNS, CDR2 SASEGT. CDR3 nucleotides: TGTGCCTCGGGGGGGTCGAACTATGGCTACACCTTC. Its translation is CASGGSNYGYTF.

V is TRBV5-1 and J is TRBJ2-5; 14 bases match TRBD2. This CDR3 has 17 amino acids. Germline assignment: CDR1 SGHRS and CDR2 YFSETQ. V lost 0 bases, J lost 2 bases, and 3 bases stayed unmatched. In DNA, the CDR3 is TGCGCCAGCAGCTTGGGACTAGCGGGAGGGGTACAAGAGACCCAGTACTTC. Its protein product is CASSLGLAGGVQETQYF.

The chain is built from TRBV13 and TRBJ2-7, with TRBD1 matching over 7 bases. There are 13 residues in the CDR3. Losses at the gene ends were 5 bases for V and 3 bases for J; bases not matched to a gene: 4. Germline values: CDR1 PRHDT, CDR2 FYEKMQ (reference sequence). CDR3 protein: CASSPTGVYEQYF. For the CDR3, the DNA is TGTGCCAGCAGCCCTACAGGGGTCTACGAGCAGTACTTC.

The J gene is TRBJ1-2, the V gene TRBV6-1, with 9 bases that match TRBD1. Germline V gene data show CDR1 as MNHNS and CDR2 as SASEGT. J lost 4 bases, V lost 8 bases, and 2 bases had no gene match. The CDR3 runs 12 residues. CDR3 sequence: CASGDRVYGYTF. Written as DNA, the CDR3 is TGTGCCAGCGGGGACAGGGTCTATGGCTACACCTTC.